Listed here is a single T cell receptor beta chain. This entry comes from a study of shared T cell receptors in the human thymus. Only in-frame clones appear in the TCRdb table, and some are missing; sequencing was by immunoSEQ multiplex PCR. Counted here are fewer than 700,000 clones, approximately 87% occurring once; the ten biggest clones make up 0.0095% to 0.012%. These data also featured in a second study, about human thymus T cells. Turning to that study: Thymic and blood repertoires appeared to carry a bias in their V and J gene usage.

The source is a boy less than two years old with a congenital heart defect. The specimen sequenced was thymocytes.

CDR3 sequence reads: CASSSRTSGRACTGELFF. CDR3 DNA: TGTGCCAGCAGTTCCCGGACTAGCGGGAGGGCTTGCACCGGGGAGCTGTTTTTT. V and J are TRBV28 and TRBJ2-2, with TRBD2 identical over 15 bases. CDR1 and CDR2 from the germline V gene are MDHEN and SYDVKM. This CDR3 contains 18 residues. V lost 4 bases and J lost 4; bases outside the gene matches: 7.